The 28 T cell receptor beta chains below all came from one sample that was sequenced in a study of molecular identifiers for immune sequencing clone quantification. TCRdb reprocessed the PCR reads via MiXCR and lists one record per CDR3 protein. The profile shows about 320,000 distinct CDR3 sequences, 20% to 25% of them singletons. Sequences were obtained from naive CD8+ T cells from blood, with Jurkat cell RNA spiked in. Subset here: FACS-sorted CD8+CD4-CCR7+CD45RA+ naive T cells. The receptors were sampled from a human donor in good health. Some libraries in this study had Jurkat cell RNA spiked in.

This clonotype was counted ten times or more. The V and J genes are TRBV20-1 and TRBJ2-1; D uncertain. Germline V gene lookup returns CDR1 DFQATT and CDR2 SNEGSKA (reference sequence). The V end lost 3 bases, the J end lost 2 bases, and 20 bases lay between the germline ends. The CDR3 has 17 residues. CDR3 DNA sequence: TGCAGTGCTAGCATACCCGGGTACTATTCTACCTACAATGAGCAGTTCTTC. This sequence encodes CSASIPGYYSTYNEQFF.

This clonotype was picked up many times. The rearrangement joins TRBV28 to TRBJ2-7; D is perhaps TRBD2 (5 bases). The germline V gene has CDR1 MDHEN and CDR2 SYDVKM. Trimming took off 6 bases at V and 5 bases at J, with 11 bases between the two ends. The length of the CDR3 is 12 residues. CDR3 in amino acids: CASSGERDEQYF. CDR3 DNA: TGTGCCAGCAGCGGGGAAAGGGACGAGCAGTACTTC.

This clonotype was observed many times. The V gene is TRBV6-5, the J gene TRBJ2-1; D is perhaps TRBD2 (5 bases). Per germline, CDR1 MNHEY and CDR2 SVGAGI. The CDR3 totals 14 residues. The ends were cut back, 5 bases at V and 6 bases at J, with 14 bases in the middle. The chain's CDR3 is CASSLRGEGNEQFF. The CDR3 bases are TGTGCCAGCAGTCTTCGGGGTGAGGGCAATGAGCAGTTCTTC.

The rearrangement uses TRBV24-1 and TRBJ2-6; D remains ambiguous. Germline CDR1 and CDR2: KGHDR and SFDVKD. V was trimmed by 1 base and J by 8 bases, leaving 8 bases between them. This CDR3 contains 14 residues. This CDR3 is CATSDFLIPNVLTF. As DNA, the CDR3 is TGTGCCACCAGTGATTTTCTTATCCCCAACGTCCTGACTTTC.

Turning to this clonotype: It may be a read error: a sequence one base away is much more abundant. V usage is TRBV24-1 and J usage is TRBJ2-5; no firm D call. This CDR3 contains 14 residues. Per germline, CDR1 KGHDR and CDR2 SFDVKD. The CDR3 loop reads CAASDLAGPETQYF. The CDR3 region has the DNA TGTGCCGCCAGTGATCTCGCAGGCCCAGAGACCCAGTACTTC.

This clonotype has ten or more counts. The CDR3 nucleotides read TGTGCCGCTAGCGGGGCTAGCTCCTACAATGAGCAGTTCTTC. This codes for CAASGASSYNEQFF. This rearrangement joins TRBV2 to TRBJ2-1; 9 positions match TRBD2. This CDR3 has 14 residues. Germline V gives CDR1 SNHLY, CDR2 FYNNEI. J was trimmed by 0 bases and V by 11 bases; bases with no gene match: 5.

This clonotype was recorded many times. V and J are TRBV7-9 and TRBJ1-1, with D possibly matching TRBD1 (5 bases). The CDR3 extends over 14 amino acids. The germline V and J ends were trimmed by 1 base and 3 bases, with 9 bases remaining between them. Germline CDR1 reads SEHNR; CDR2 reads FQNEAQ (reference sequence). The CDR3 nucleotides read TGTGCCAGCAGCTTAGTTCCCAGGGACACTGAAGCTTTCTTT. Protein sequence: CASSLVPRDTEAFF.

This clonotype was observed a few times. The gene calls are TRBV5-1 and TRBJ2-3; a weak D match, TRBD2 (7 bases). Germline loops: CDR1 SGHRS, CDR2 YFSETQ. The V end was cut by 4 bases, the J end by 4 bases, with 25 bases between. This CDR3 spans 18 amino acids. The chain's CDR3 is CASSPTLLGGGGADTQYF. The CDR3 DNA follows: TGCGCCAGCAGCCCTACCCTCTTAGGGGGGGGAGGCGCAGATACGCAGTATTTT.

This clonotype occurred a few times. A read error may account for a junction end that differs from germline. The chain employs TRBV12-3 or TRBV12-4 and TRBJ2-3, with 8 bases fitting TRBD2. The CDR3 contains 18 residues. CDR3 sequence (DNA): TGTGCCAGCAGCCCGTCGGCCGGCGACCGGACTAGCACAGATACGCGGTATTTT. It specifies CASSPSAGDRTSTDTRYF.

With respect to this clonotype: This may come from a read error, since a much larger clone is one base off. The rearrangement uses TRBV5-1 and TRBJ2-7; D is unresolved. This CDR3 is built from 13 residues. Per the germline V gene, CDR1 is SGHRS and CDR2 is YFSETQ. V lost 7 bases to trimming and J lost 2 bases, with 13 bases between them. CDR3 DNA sequence: TGCGCCAGCGGAACGGGTCCGACCTACGAGCAGTACTTC. Protein sequence: CASGTGPTYEQYF.

This clonotype has ten or more counts. The genes are TRBV6-2 or TRBV6-3 and TRBJ1-2; the D gene is possibly TRBD1 (6 bases). CDR3 length equals 15 residues. The V and J ends lost 2 bases and 3 bases respectively, with 13 bases between them. The germline gives CDR1 MNHEY, CDR2 SVGEGT. CDR3 sequence: CASSYPRGLDYGYTF. For the CDR3, the DNA is TGTGCCAGCAGTTACCCCCGGGGGCTCGACTATGGCTACACCTTC.

There are many counts of this clonotype. The chain couples TRBV5-1 to TRBJ2-5, with a weak D call TRBD1 (6 bases). Germline V gives CDR1 SGHRS, CDR2 YFSETQ. The CDR3 covers 15 residues. The ends were cut back, 1 base at V and 2 bases at J, with 12 bases in the middle. CDR3: CASSLLGTTQETQYF. The CDR3 DNA is TGCGCCAGCAGCTTGTTAGGGACAACACAAGAGACCCAGTACTTC. Filled out from reference TRBV5-1 and TRBJ2-5, the complete variable domain reads KAGVTQTPRYLIKTRGQQVTLSCSPISGHRSVSWYQQTPGQGLQFLFEYFSETQRNKGNFPGRFSGRQFSNSRSEMNVSTLELGDSALYLCASSLLGTTQETQYFGPGTRLLVL.

This clonotype came up many times. The CDR3 is CASSGSYERWQETQYF. Here the CDR3 DNA reads TGTGCCAGCAGCGGGTCGTATGAACGGTGGCAAGAGACCCAGTACTTC. V usage is TRBV14 and J usage is TRBJ2-5; D remains unclear. Trimming stripped 5 bases from V and 2 bases from J, with 18 bases between. Germline loops: CDR1 SGHDN, CDR2 FVKESK. This CDR3 contains 16 residues. The full variable domain, rest sourced from reference TRBV14 and TRBJ2-5, is EAGVTQFPSHSVIEKGQTVTLRCDPISGHDNLYWYRRVMGKEIKFLLHFVKESKQDESGMPNNRFLAERTGGTYSTLKVQPAELEDSGVYFCASSGSYERWQETQYFGPGTRLLVL.

For this clonotype: Just one base apart from a much larger clone, this may be a read error. The CDR3, as DNA: TGCAGTGCTAGCGGTCTGAGTCAGCCCCAGCATTTT. This encodes CSASGLSQPQHF. The gene calls are TRBV20-1 and TRBJ1-5; D gene uncertain. The CDR3 totals 12 residues. The V gene's germline CDR1 is DFQATT and CDR2 SNEGSKA (reference sequence). Deletions cut 3 bases from V and 6 bases from J, with 9 bases between.

This clonotype was detected ten times or more. The chain joins TRBV27 to TRBJ1-2, with TRBD1 as a possible D gene (6 bases). V lost 3 bases and J lost 0, with 11 bases in between. CDR3 size: 15 residues. CDR1 and CDR2 from the germline V gene are MNHEY and SMNVEV (reference sequence). The CDR3 nucleotides are TGTGCCAGCAGTTTCGGGGACACCCCTAACTATGGCTACACCTTC. Its translation is CASSFGDTPNYGYTF.

This clonotype was detected ten times or more. The V and J genes are TRBV6-4 and TRBJ2-1; 11 nucleotides agree with TRBD2. CDR1 MRHNA and CDR2 SNTAGT come from the germline V gene. The V gene end was trimmed by 0 bases and the J gene end by 8 bases; junction bases not matched to a gene: 6. The CDR3 is made up of 16 amino acids. This chain's CDR3 is CASSDSALAGVDEQFF. In nucleotides, the CDR3 is TGTGCCAGCAGTGACTCGGCACTAGCGGGGGTGGATGAGCAGTTCTTC.

This clonotype came up a few times. A read error may explain this, as a much larger clone is one base away. Since no conserved phenylalanine or tryptophan closes the CDR3, a read error is the likely cause. The chain combines TRBV7-9 with TRBJ2-1, with 10 bases identical to TRBD2. The CDR3 sequence is 15 residues long. Germline V gene sequence: CDR1 SEHNR, CDR2 FQNEAQ (reference sequence). V was clipped by 3 bases and J by 6 bases; unmatched bases: 5. The CDR3 bases are TGTGCCAGCAGCTTTTTAGCGGGGGGCCTCAATGAGCAGTTCCTC. Its protein is CASSFLAGGLNEQFL.

This chain joins TRBV7-9 and TRBJ2-5; 10 nucleotides line up with TRBD2. CDR1 is SEHNR, CDR2 FQNEAQ, per germline (reference sequence). After removal of 4 bases from V and 2 bases from J, the junction contained 10 bases not matched to a gene. The CDR3 extends over 17 amino acids. CDR3 region: CASSSPPSGSHQETQYF. Written as DNA, the CDR3 is TGTGCCAGCAGCTCTCCGCCTAGCGGGAGTCATCAAGAGACCCAGTACTTC.

In its sample, this clonotype was seen many times. The rearrangement joins TRBV2 to TRBJ2-2, with D perhaps TRBD1 (5 bases). The ends were cut back, 8 bases at V and 1 base at J, with 5 bases in the middle. CDR1 is SNHLY and CDR2 is FYNNEI in the germline V gene. This CDR3 has 12 amino acids. The CDR3 loop reads CASDRNTGELFF. The CDR3, as DNA: TGTGCCAGCGACAGGAACACCGGGGAGCTGTTTTTT. The whole variable domain, filled in from reference TRBV2 and TRBJ2-2, reads EPEVTQTPSHQVTQMGQEVILRCVPISNHLYFYWYRQILGQKVEFLVSFYNNEISEKSEIFDDQFSVERPDGSNFTLKIRSTKLEDSAMYFCASDRNTGELFFGEGSRLTVL.

This clonotype was found many times. This rearrangement joins TRBV7-6 to TRBJ1-1, with D tentatively TRBD1 (5 bases). The CDR3 sequence is 14 residues long. The germline V gene encodes CDR1 SGHVS and CDR2 FNYEAQ. V lost 2 bases, J lost 3 bases, and 10 bases lay in between. This chain's CDR3 is CASSLSGPDTEAFF. CDR3 sequence (DNA): TGTGCCAGCAGCTTATCAGGGCCTGACACTGAAGCTTTCTTT.

This clonotype occurred many times. V gene TRBV7-8 combines with J gene TRBJ1-1; D unresolved. This CDR3 comprises 12 residues. V was trimmed by 5 bases and J by 3 bases, leaving 7 bases between them. Germline V CDR1 and CDR2: SGHVS, FQNEAQ. As DNA, the CDR3 is TGTGCCAGCAGCCCCGTAGACACTGAAGCTTTCTTT. This codes for CASSPVDTEAFF.

This clonotype was observed many times. V and J are TRBV7-9 and TRBJ2-7; D might be TRBD2 (5 bases). CDR1 is SEHNR, CDR2 FQNEAQ, per germline (reference sequence). CDR3 length: 14 residues. Trimming removed 1 base at V and 3 bases at J, with 10 bases between. Here the CDR3 DNA reads TGTGCCAGCAGCTTAGGGGAGACCGGCTACGAGCAGTACTTC. Translating gives CASSLGETGYEQYF. Variable domain in full (rest from reference TRBV7-9 and TRBJ2-7): DTGVSQNPRHKITKRGQNVTFRCDPISEHNRLYWYRQTLGQGPEFLTYFQNEAQLEKSRLLSDRFSAERPKGSFSTLEIQRTEQGDSAMYLCASSLGETGYEQYFGPGTRLTVT.

This clonotype was seen ten or more times. The V and J genes are TRBV7-2 and TRBJ2-7; TRBD2 is a possible D gene (5 bases). Trimming pared 3 bases from V and 3 bases from J, leaving 9 bases between. The CDR3 spans 13 residues. Germline V gene data show CDR1 as SGHTA and CDR2 as FQGNSA. CDR3 DNA: TGTGCCAGCAGCTTCGGAGGACTCTACGAGCAGTACTTC. As protein: CASSFGGLYEQYF.

Here the CDR3 DNA reads TGTGCCAGCAGCGCCAGGACGCTTCAACCCCTCACAGATACGCAGTATTTT. Protein sequence: CASSARTLQPLTDTQYF. This chain connects TRBV9 to TRBJ2-3, with D hard to call. The V gene lost 3 bases and the J gene lost 2 bases, with 19 bases spanning the gap. CDR3 length: 17 residues. The V gene's germline CDR1 is SGDLS and CDR2 YYNGEE. Drawing the rest from reference TRBV9 and TRBJ2-3, the complete variable domain is DSGVTQTPKHLITATGQRVTLRCSPRSGDLSVYWYQQSLDQGLQFLIQYYNGEERAKGNILERFSAQQFPDLHSELNLSSLELGDSALYFCASSARTLQPLTDTQYFGPGTRLTVL.

This clonotype was picked up many times. The chain links TRBV2 to TRBJ1-1; D is undetermined. CDR1 SNHLY and CDR2 FYNNEI come from the germline V gene. V lost 1 base to trimming and J lost 7 bases, with 16 bases between them. There are 15 residues in the CDR3. DNA of the CDR3: TGTGCCAGCAGTGAAGTGGTTTTGGGAACCGGTGAAGCTTTCTTT. Its protein is CASSEVVLGTGEAFF.

This clonotype was picked up many times. This rearrangement joins TRBV20-1 to TRBJ1-2; a possible D gene is TRBD1 (6 bases). This CDR3 spans 15 amino acids. Trimming removed 3 bases at V and 7 bases at J, with 21 bases between. CDR1 is DFQATT and CDR2 is SNEGSKA in the germline V gene (reference sequence). DNA of the CDR3: TGCAGTGCTAGGGGGACACTCCTGACTAATATTGGCTACACCTTC. Protein: CSARGTLLTNIGYTF.

The chain couples TRBV4-1 to TRBJ1-4; D is possibly TRBD1 (6 bases). The CDR3 loop spans 17 amino acids. V lost 2 bases and J 2 bases, leaving 15 bases between the germline ends. The germline gives CDR1 MGHRA, CDR2 YSYEKL. CDR3 residues: CASSQTETGFTNEKLFF. For the CDR3, the DNA is TGCGCCAGCAGCCAAACTGAAACAGGGTTCACTAATGAAAAACTGTTTTTT.

In this sample, this clonotype turned up many times. The chain links TRBV6-5 to TRBJ2-7, with D possibly TRBD1 on 6 matching bases. V was cut by 2 bases and J by 4 bases, with 18 bases left in between. Germline V gives CDR1 MNHEY, CDR2 SVGAGI. CDR3 length: 16 amino acids. CDR3 DNA: TGTGCCAGCAGTTACGACTCAGCTAGGGGGTTTTACGAGCAGTACTTC. Its protein product is CASSYDSARGFYEQYF.